This TCR beta chain was found in a study of CD8 T cells in Susac syndrome. TCR beta sequencing covered blood CD8+ and CD4+ T cells. Bulk CD8+ and CD4+ cells came from magnetic negative isolation; CD8+ TEMRA by FACS. Reverse transcription of roughly 0.5 to 1 ug RNA was carried out with random hexamers. Coverage of TCR beta CDR3 amplification by immunoSEQ multiplex PCR extended to 54 Vbeta and 13 Jbeta. Via MiXCR, TCRdb re-called the immunoSEQ multiplex PCR reads, giving one row per CDR3 protein. Among roughly 150,000 distinct CDR3 sequences, around 95% were seen once, and the ten largest hold 0.15% to 0.2%. Study-level findings and limits: The CD4+ T cell repertoires, which came from Susac syndrome patients, showed no sign of clonal expansion.

Note on this clonotype: Its target is unknown.

The receptor's source is a human donor with Susac syndrome. Sequencing used CD4+ T cells from PBMCs.

The CDR3 coding sequence is TGTGCCAGCAAGACTAGCCCGACCCCCTCTACGCAGTATTTT. This sequence encodes CASKTSPTPSTQYF. The V gene is TRBV6-6, the J gene TRBJ2-3; 7 positions match TRBD2. With 7 bases clipped from V and 8 bases from J, the junction kept 12 bases outside the gene matches. Germline V gives CDR1 MNHNY, CDR2 SVGAGI (reference sequence). The CDR3 is 14 residues long.